A single sample is the source of the 13 T cell receptor beta chains below, sequenced in a study of Ad26.COV2.S vaccination and SARS-CoV-2 variants. Clones were sequenced by immunoSEQ multiplex PCR, and TCRdb holds only the in-frame ones, with some missing. Among around 450,000 clones, nearly 90% were seen once, and the ten largest hold 2.5%. Treatment noted: some 20 received Ad26.COV2.S at low or high dose, single or two shots; roughly 5 received placebo; per-sample allocation not given. Vaccine and placebo recipients were sampled on day 63 after the first injection. The specimen was peripheral blood, collected in a trial of Ad26.COV2.S vaccine versus placebo. The receptor set was obtained from a person between 18 and 60 years old who received the Ad26.COV2.S COVID-19 vaccine or a placebo.

The chain has TRBV6-2 or TRBV6-3 and TRBJ1-1, with D possibly matching TRBD1 (6 bases). The CDR3 totals 17 residues. The V end lost 0 bases, the J end lost 7 bases, and 21 bases lay between the germline ends. Looked up from germline, CDR1 is MNHEY and CDR2 is SVGEGT. The CDR3 sequence: CASSYSRDTMVLGEAFF. CDR3 sequence (DNA): TGTGCCAGCAGTTACTCCCGGGACACTATGGTTCTTGGTGAAGCTTTCTTT.

The V gene is TRBV14, the J gene TRBJ1-2, with D possibly matching TRBD1 (6 bases). Germline V CDR1 and CDR2: SGHDN, FVKESK. V was trimmed by 8 bases and J by 4 bases, leaving 11 bases between them. This CDR3 region has 12 residues. The CDR3 nucleotides read TGTGCCAGCGGGGGGGCTCCCTATGGCTACACCTTC. Translating it yields CASGGAPYGYTF.

J is TRBJ1-5 and V is TRBV7-8; a possible D gene is TRBD1 (5 bases). There are 13 residues in the CDR3. Germline CDR1 reads SGHVS; CDR2 reads FQNEAQ. The germline V and J ends were trimmed by 5 bases and 7 bases, with 12 bases remaining between them. The CDR3 region is CASSAQEGQPQHF. The CDR3 bases are TGTGCCAGCAGCGCACAGGAGGGCCAGCCCCAGCATTTT.

With regard to this clone: At one of its ends the junction is not consistent with the germline gene, which may arise from a read error. The chain has TRBV7-7 and TRBJ2-2, with 8 bases that match TRBD2. This CDR3 spans 16 amino acids. Germline V gene lookup returns CDR1 SSHAT and CDR2 FNYEAQ (reference sequence). The chain's CDR3 is CASSNGLAGGTGELFF. The CDR3 DNA sequence: TGTGCTAGCAGCAATGGACTAGCAGGCGGGACCGGGGAGCTGTTTTTT.

The chain is built from TRBV5-1 and TRBJ2-5; TRBD2 agrees at 8 bases. CDR3 size: 15 residues. V lost 0 bases and J lost 4; bases outside the gene matches: 5. Germline values: CDR1 SGHRS, CDR2 YFSETQ. This chain's CDR3 is CASSLVIGGAETQYF. CDR3 in DNA: TGCGCCAGCAGCTTGGTTATCGGGGGGGCAGAGACCCAGTACTTC.

The chain combines TRBV10-3 with TRBJ2-5; D assignment may be TRBD1 or TRBD2 (6 bases each). Trimming took off 10 bases at V and 5 bases at J, with 17 bases between the two ends. From germline, CDR1 is ENHRY and CDR2 SYGVKD. The CDR3 length is 13 residues. DNA for the CDR3: TGTGCCACCGGGGGCTACCCAGGCGAGACCCAGTACTTC. Translated, it gives CATGGYPGETQYF.

To note about this clone: The sample carries other DNA sequences with the same CDR3. The rearrangement uses TRBV7-2 and TRBJ1-2; 9 bases agree with TRBD1. V lost 4 bases to trimming and J lost 4 bases; unmatched junction nucleotides: 1. The CDR3 loop spans 13 amino acids. Per the germline V gene, CDR1 is SGHTA and CDR2 is FQGNSA. CDR3 coding DNA: TGTGCCAGCAGCTCGGGACAGGGCTATGGCTACACCTTC. It is translated as CASSSGQGYGYTF.

The V call is TRBV5-6, the J call TRBJ1-1, with D maybe TRBD1 (5 bases). Germline V gene data show CDR1 as SGHDT and CDR2 as YYEEEE. Trimming pared 3 bases from V and 8 bases from J, leaving 11 bases between. The length of the CDR3 is 12 residues. Here the CDR3 reads CASSSQGGEAFF. The CDR3 region has the DNA TGTGCCAGCAGCTCCCAGGGAGGAGAAGCTTTCTTT.

The chain links TRBV6-2 or TRBV6-3 to TRBJ2-7; D is unresolved. This CDR3 is built from 12 residues. CDR1 is MNHEY, CDR2 SVGEGT, per germline. Trimming shortened V by 4 bases and J by 7 bases, and 11 bases separated the two germline ends. The CDR3: CASSSPPREQYF. The CDR3 DNA follows: TGTGCCAGCAGTTCACCCCCGAGAGAGCAGTACTTC.

This clone was seen a single time. J is TRBJ2-1 and V is TRBV7-2; D unclear. The V end lost 5 bases, the J end lost 10 bases, and 9 bases lay between the germline ends. CDR3 length: 11 residues. Looked up from germline, CDR1 is SGHTA and CDR2 is FQGNSA. The CDR3 region has the DNA TGTGCCAGCAGCGTAAGCGTCGAGCAGTTCTTC. It codes for CASSVSVEQFF.

The V and J genes are TRBV6-2 or TRBV6-3 and TRBJ1-1; a weak D match, TRBD1 (5 bases). V lost 0 bases to trimming and J lost 5 bases, with 13 bases between them. The CDR3 contains 15 residues. Per germline, CDR1 MNHEY and CDR2 SVGEGT. The CDR3 DNA is TGTGCCAGCAGTTACTCACCAGGGAGAGTGACTGAAGCTTTCTTT. This translates into CASSYSPGRVTEAFF.

This chain joins TRBV28 and TRBJ2-2, with D possibly matching TRBD2 (7 bases). Germline V CDR1 and CDR2: MDHEN, SYDVKM. V lost 6 bases and J 4 bases, leaving 21 bases between the germline ends. The CDR3 consists of 17 residues. This CDR3 reads CASSTSGAGEFTGELFF. The CDR3 DNA is TGTGCCAGCAGCACCTCGGGGGCGGGGGAGTTCACCGGGGAGCTGTTTTTT. Looking up the rest from reference TRBV28 and TRBJ2-2 gives the full variable domain: DVKVTQSSRYLVKRTGEKVFLECVQDMDHENMFWYRQDPGLGLRLIYFSYDVKMKEKGDIPEGYSVSREKKERFSLILESASTNQTSMYLCASSTSGAGEFTGELFFGEGSRLTVL.

The V call is TRBV11-1, the J call TRBJ2-7; no clear D gene. The CDR3 covers 14 residues. Trimming left V 0 bases short and J 3 bases short, with 9 bases between. Germline V lookup: CDR1 SGHAT, CDR2 FQDESV (reference sequence). This CDR3 reads CASSLAAVSYEQYF. In DNA, the CDR3 is TGTGCCAGCAGCTTAGCGGCAGTTAGCTACGAGCAGTACTTC. Full variable domain (rest looked up from reference TRBV11-1 and TRBJ2-7): EAEVAQSPRYKITEKSQAVAFWCDPISGHATLYWYRQILGQGPELLVQFQDESVVDDSQLPKDRFSAERLKGVDSTLKIQPAELGDSAMYLCASSLAAVSYEQYFGPGTRLTVT.